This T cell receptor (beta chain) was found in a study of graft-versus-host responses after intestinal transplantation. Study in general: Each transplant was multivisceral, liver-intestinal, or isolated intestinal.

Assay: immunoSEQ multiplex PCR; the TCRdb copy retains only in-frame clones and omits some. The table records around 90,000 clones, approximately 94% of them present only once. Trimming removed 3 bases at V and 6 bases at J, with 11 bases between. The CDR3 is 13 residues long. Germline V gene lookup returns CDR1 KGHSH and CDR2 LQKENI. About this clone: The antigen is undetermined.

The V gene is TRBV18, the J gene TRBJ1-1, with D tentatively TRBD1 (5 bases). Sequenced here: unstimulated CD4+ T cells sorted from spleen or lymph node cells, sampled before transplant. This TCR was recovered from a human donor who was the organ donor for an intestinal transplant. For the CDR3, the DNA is TGTGCCAGCTCACCCCAAGCGGGACCTGAAGCTTTCTTT. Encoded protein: CASSPQAGPEAFF.